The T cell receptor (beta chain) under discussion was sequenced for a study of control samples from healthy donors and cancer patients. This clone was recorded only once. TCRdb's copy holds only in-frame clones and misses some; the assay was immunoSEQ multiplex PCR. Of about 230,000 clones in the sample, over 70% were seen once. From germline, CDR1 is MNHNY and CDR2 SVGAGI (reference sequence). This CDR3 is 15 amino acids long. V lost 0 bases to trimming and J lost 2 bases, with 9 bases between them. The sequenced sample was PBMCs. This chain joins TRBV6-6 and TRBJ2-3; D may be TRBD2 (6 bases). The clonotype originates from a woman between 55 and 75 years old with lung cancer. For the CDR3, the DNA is TGTGCCAGCAGTTACTCTCGCGGGACCACAGATACGCAGTATTTT. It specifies CASSYSRGTTDTQYF.